Listed below are T cell receptor beta chains from one sample, sequenced in a study of response to subunit inactivated influenza vaccine. TCRdb reanalysed the RT-PCR reads using MiXCR and keeps one entry per CDR3 protein. The sample has some 480,000 distinct CDR3 sequences; about a tenth are singletons. The specimen was PBMCs from blood, collected roughly 48 days after vaccination. All receptors come from a man over 45 who received an inactivated influenza vaccine. CDR3s include the opening cysteine and the closing phenylalanine or tryptophan. D genes are given only for firm matches. The size entry is marked missing in some rows and otherwise reads once, few, many or a size class.

TRBJ2-1,TRBV28,-,TRBD2,16,TGTGCCAGCAGCGGTCTTCGGGGGGGCATCAACAATGAGCAGTTCTTC,CASSGLRGGINNEQFF
TRBJ1-2,TRBV10-3,-,-,14,TGTGCCATCAGTACCCAGGCCGAGAGGGGTGGCTACACCTTC,CAISTQAERGGYTF
TRBJ2-7,TRBV12-3/TRBV12-4,-,TRBD2,15,TGTGCCAGCAGTTTGAGGACTAGCGGGAACTACGAGCAGTACTTC,CASSLRTSGNYEQYF
TRBJ1-4,TRBV5-1,many,-,14,TGCGCCAGCAGCTTGGAGGGACGGAGGGAAAAACTGTTTTTT,CASSLEGRREKLFF
TRBJ2-3,TRBV4-3,-,TRBD1,16,TGCGCCAGCAGCCAAGGACAGGGGGGGTTCACAGATACGCAGTATTTT,CASSQGQGGFTDTQYF
TRBJ1-6,TRBV4-3,many,TRBD1,16,TGCGCCAGCAGCCAAGAAGGCAGGGGGTTTAATTCACCCCTCCACTTT,CASSQEGRGFNSPLHF
TRBJ2-1,TRBV11-1,few,-,14,TGTGCCAGCACGACGGCTAGCTCCTACAATGAGCAGTTCTTC,CASTTASSYNEQFF
TRBJ2-7,TRBV4-2,many,TRBD2,15,TGTGCCAGCAGCCAAGATGAGGGACTAGTGTACGCGCAGTACTTC,CASSQDEGLVYAQYF
TRBJ2-1,TRBV6-2/TRBV6-3,few,-,13,TGTGCCAGCATCTCCGGGCCTTACAATGAGCAGTTCTTC,CASISGPYNEQFF
TRBJ2-3,TRBV20-1,-,TRBD2,17,TGCAGTGCCCTCCTATTACGACTAGCGGGAAGCACAGATACGCAGTATTTT,CSALLLRLAGSTDTQYF
TRBJ2-7,TRBV4-1,few,-,13,TGCGCCAGCAGCCAAGTTACGGGGTTCCAGCAGTACTTC,CASSQVTGFQQYF
TRBJ2-5,TRBV12-3/TRBV12-4,many,-,14,TGTGCCAGCAGTTTTTCAGGCCTGCAAGAGACCCAGTACTTC,CASSFSGLQETQYF
TRBJ1-1,TRBV11-2,-,-,16,TGTGCCAGCAGCCGAAGGCTGGCCAGACGGAACACTGAAGCTTTCTTT,CASSRRLARRNTEAFF
TRBJ1-6,TRBV20-1,-,-,16,TGCAGTGCTAGAGATGGGCAGACAACTTATAATTCACCCCTCCACTTT,CSARDGQTTYNSPLHF
TRBJ2-3,TRBV7-2,few,TRBD1,14,TGTGCCACCAGGGGGCGGGTCAGCTCAGATACGCAGTATTTT,CATRGRVSSDTQYF
TRBJ1-5,TRBV6-1,many,-,13,TGTGCCAGCAGTGACAATAGCAATCAGCCCCAGCATTTT,CASSDNSNQPQHF
TRBJ2-1,TRBV5-1,many,TRBD2,15,TGCGCCAGCAGCTCCGGCGGGAGGGCGGGATCCGAGCAGTTCTTC,CASSSGGRAGSEQFF
TRBJ2-5,TRBV7-7,few,TRBD1,14,TGTGCCAGCAGCCGGACAGGGGCACAAGAGACCCAGTACTTC,CASSRTGAQETQYF
TRBJ1-2,TRBV4-3,-,-,15,TGCGCCAGCAGCTCCGACCGGGCCCCCAGGAGAGGCTACACCTTC,CASSSDRAPRRGYTF
TRBJ2-5,TRBV20-1,-,-,14,TGCAGTGCTCCCCGCGTTCGGGGAACGGAGACCCAGTACTTC,CSAPRVRGTETQYF
TRBJ1-3,TRBV6-1,-,-,15,TGTGCCAGCTTAACCACAGGGTGGAGAGGAAACACCATATATTTT,CASLTTGWRGNTIYF
TRBJ2-5,TRBV12-3/TRBV12-4,few,-,14,TGTGCCAGCAGTTTATATCTGCCCGGTGAGACCCAGTACTTC,CASSLYLPGETQYF
TRBJ2-1,TRBV18,few,TRBD1,14,TGTGCCAGCTCACCATCGGACAGGGACAATGAGCAGTTCTTC,CASSPSDRDNEQFF
TRBJ1-5,TRBV6-1,few,-,15,TGTGCCAGCAGCCCCGAGAGGGCGAGATTTCAGCCCCAGCATTTT,CASSPERARFQPQHF
TRBJ2-1,TRBV4-3,few,TRBD1,15,TGCGCCAGCAGCCCGACAGGGCTTTCCTACAATGAGCAGTTCTTC,CASSPTGLSYNEQFF
TRBJ2-3,TRBV20-1,few,-,14,TGCAGTGCTAGAGCAGGCGGGGTTACAGATACGCAGTATTTT,CSARAGGVTDTQYF
TRBJ1-2,TRBV20-1,many,-,12,TGCAGTGCTTACTCGACAGGCTATGGCTACACCTTC,CSAYSTGYGYTF
TRBJ2-7,TRBV2,once,-,11,TGTGCCAGCACGGGTCTCTACGAGCAGTACTTC,CASTGLYEQYF
TRBJ2-5,TRBV7-3,few,TRBD1,16,TGTGCCAGCAGCTTAAAGGGGACAGTTATCCAAGAGACCCAGTACTTC,CASSLKGTVIQETQYF
TRBJ1-5,TRBV25-1,-,TRBD1,13,TGTGCCAGCAGTTCAGGGGGCGGTCAGCCCCAGCATTTT,CASSSGGGQPQHF
TRBJ1-6,TRBV12-3/TRBV12-4,few,TRBD1,14,TGTGCCAGCAGTTTACAGGGGGCGGATTCACCCCTCCACTTT,CASSLQGADSPLHF
TRBJ1-3,TRBV5-5,-,-,15,TGTGCCAGCAGCTTGGTGGAGGCCTCTGGAAACACCATATATTTT,CASSLVEASGNTIYF
TRBJ2-4,TRBV29-1,-,TRBD1,16,TGCAGCGTTAGGCAGGGACAGGAGGGAGCCAAAAACATTCAGTACTTC,CSVRQGQEGAKNIQYF
TRBJ1-2,TRBV7-2,-,-,15,TGTGCCAGCAGCTCAAGACCTATAGCTAACTATGGCTACACCTTC,CASSSRPIANYGYTF
TRBJ1-4,TRBV15,-,-,12,TGTGCCACCAGCAGAGATCACAGCTCACTGGTTTTT,CATSRDHSSLVF